These 2 T cell receptor beta chains came from one sample sequenced in a study of blood T cell repertoires in COVID-19. Measured with immunoSEQ multiplex PCR; TCRdb has only the in-frame clones, and not every one. Of over 100,000 clones in the sample, 79% are singletons; the top ten hold roughly 4.3%. The sequencing input was peripheral blood. All receptors come from a woman older than 75 with acute or convalescent COVID-19.

The J gene is TRBJ2-2, the V gene TRBV7-6; a weak D match, TRBD1 (5 bases). The V and J ends lost 11 bases and 4 bases respectively, with 20 bases between them. The CDR3 runs to 15 residues. The V gene's germline CDR1 is SGHVS and CDR2 FNYEAQ. In DNA form, the CDR3 reads TGTGCCTGCTCTGAGGCAGGGCGAGGCACCGGGGAGCTGTTTTTT. This codes for CACSEAGRGTGELFF.

J is TRBJ1-3 and V is TRBV5-5; tentatively, D is TRBD1 (5 bases). V shed 3 bases and J shed 9 bases, with 19 bases lying between them. Germline CDR1 and CDR2: SGHKS and YYEKEE (reference sequence). The CDR3 runs to 15 residues. CDR3 nucleotide sequence: TGTGCCAGCAGCTCAGATGGACGCCCGGGGGGCACCATATATTTT. It encodes CASSSDGRPGGTIYF. Filled out from reference TRBV5-5 and TRBJ1-3, the complete variable domain reads DAGVTQSPTHLIKTRGQQVTLRCSPISGHKSVSWYQQVLGQGPQFIFQYYEKEERGRGNFPDRFSARQFPNYSSELNVNALLLGDSALYLCASSSDGRPGGTIYFGEGSWLTVV.